This T cell receptor (beta chain) was captured in a study of blood T cell repertoires in COVID-19. Study as a whole: From T cells, B-cell-depleted T cells, or PBMCs came the material, which was cDNA or gDNA.

Original processing methods: Scientists estimated how many nucleated cells there were by amplifying reference gene primers. The data were produced by immunoSEQ multiplex PCR, yet TCRdb's version contains in-frame clones alone and is incomplete. The V and J calls and the clone size are those of that table, but D and trimming were determined from the DNA. Among some 130,000 clones listed, 90% were seen once. The V end was cut by 0 bases, the J end by 9 bases, with 11 bases between. CDR3 length: 14 residues. CDR1 MNHNS and CDR2 SASEGT come from the germline V gene. The sequence derives from a man in his sixties with COVID-19, enrolled during active disease. The genes are TRBV6-1 and TRBJ2-2; no clear D gene. Sequenced sample: peripheral blood. The CDR3 sequence is CASSEAQKERELFF. CDR3 nucleotide sequence: TGTGCCAGCAGTGAAGCGCAGAAGGAGAGGGAGCTGTTTTTT.